A single sample gave rise to the 8 T cell receptor beta chains below, sequenced in a study of cytomegalovirus exposure and HLA in healthy donors. The PCR was carried out with 60 Vbeta primers and 13 Jbeta primers. TCRdb's copy holds only in-frame clones and misses some; the assay was immunoSEQ multiplex PCR. The sample consists of around 130,000 clones, about 74% of them appearing once. What was sequenced was PBMCs. The receptors shown here come from a man aged 40-49 years in good health and CMV-seropositive.

DNA for the CDR3: TGTGCCAGCAGCGTAGGCGGCGGCCCCTACGAGCAGTACTTC. The encoded protein is CASSVGGGPYEQYF. The chain combines TRBV9 with TRBJ2-7; D is unclear. Trimming pared 0 bases from V and 2 bases from J, leaving 9 bases between. The CDR3 contains 14 residues. CDR1 is SGDLS, CDR2 YYNGEE, per germline.

J is TRBJ2-3 and V is TRBV30, with 7 positions matching TRBD1. V lost 0 bases and J lost 8; bases outside the gene matches: 17. Germline values: CDR1 GTSNPN, CDR2 SVGIG (reference sequence). The CDR3 has 17 residues. CDR3 sequence: CAWSVAINRGRGSTQYF. The CDR3 region has the DNA TGTGCCTGGAGTGTGGCCATTAACAGGGGAAGGGGTAGTACGCAGTATTTT.

This clone was counted a few times. The same CDR3 can be traced to other DNA sequences in this sample. The rearrangement uses TRBV7-8 and TRBJ1-1, with 7 bases identical to TRBD1. This CDR3 contains 14 residues. Looked up from germline, CDR1 is SGHVS and CDR2 is FQNEAQ. Unmatched junction bases numbered 0, after V lost 1 base and J lost 1 base. The CDR3 DNA follows: TGTGCCAGCAGCTTAGGACAGGGGAACACTGAAGCTTTCTTT. Translation gives CASSLGQGNTEAFF.

The J gene is TRBJ2-7, the V gene TRBV18; TRBD2 aligns across 9 bases. J was trimmed by 4 bases and V by 3 bases; bases with no gene match: 13. The CDR3 contains 17 residues. CDR1 and CDR2 (germline): KGHSH, LQKENI. CDR3 DNA sequence: TGTGCCAGCTCACCTCAAGAATCCGGGCTAGCGGGATACGAGCAGTACTTC. Residues: CASSPQESGLAGYEQYF.

This rearrangement joins TRBV4-1 to TRBJ2-7; 8 nucleotides match TRBD1. CDR1 is MGHRA and CDR2 is YSYEKL in the germline V gene. The CDR3 sequence is 15 residues long. Trimming removed 4 bases from V and 1 base from J; junction bases left unmatched: 6. The CDR3 region has the DNA TGCGCCAGCAGCCTCGACAGGGGTTTGTCCTACGAGCAGTACTTC. Amino acid sequence: CASSLDRGLSYEQYF.

This chain's CDR3 is CASSLVSGSVNEQFF. Here the CDR3 DNA reads TGTGCCAGCAGCTTAGTTAGCGGGAGTGTGAATGAGCAGTTCTTC. The chain links TRBV7-9 to TRBJ2-1; TRBD2 aligns across 9 bases. Trimming at V came to 1 base and at J to 7 bases, leaving 5 bases not matched to a gene. Germline-derived CDR1 and CDR2 are SEHNR and FQNEAQ (reference sequence). This CDR3 region has 15 residues. Full variable domain (outside the CDR3, taken from reference TRBV7-9 and TRBJ2-1): DTGVSQNPRHKITKRGQNVTFRCDPISEHNRLYWYRQTLGQGPEFLTYFQNEAQLEKSRLLSDRFSAERPKGSFSTLEIQRTEQGDSAMYLCASSLVSGSVNEQFFGPGTRLTVL.

The rearrangement joins TRBV2 to TRBJ2-5; perhaps TRBD2 as D (5 bases). CDR3 length: 14 residues. Germline CDR1 SNHLY, CDR2 FYNNEI. Deletions cut 5 bases from V and 8 bases from J, with 18 bases between. The CDR3 loop is CASSYSGELSTQYF. The CDR3 region has the DNA TGTGCCAGCAGTTATAGTGGGGAGTTGTCAACCCAGTACTTC.

This sequence joins TRBV5-6 and TRBJ2-1; 9 nucleotides align to TRBD1. From germline, CDR1 is SGHDT and CDR2 YYEEEE. J was trimmed by 2 bases and V by 5 bases; bases with no gene match: 2. The CDR3 spans 14 residues. Written as DNA, the CDR3 is TGTGCCAGCAGTTGGACAGGGGCCTACAATGAGCAGTTCTTC. Translation: CASSWTGAYNEQFF.